These T cell receptor beta chains were read from a single sample in a study of OX40 agonist ivuxolimab in advanced cancers. TCRdb's copy holds only in-frame clones and misses some; the assay was immunoSEQ multiplex PCR. The repertoire includes 60,000 to 85,000 clones, about 88% of them detected once, and about 4% sits in the top ten. The sequencing used CD4+ or CD8+ T cells sorted from blood, collected in a trial of the OX40 agonist ivuxolimab. All receptors come from an adult with an advanced solid tumor such as melanoma, head and neck, liver or kidney cancer. Each CDR3 is given with its conserved first and last residue. A D gene is named only where the DNA matches it firmly. A clone size is listed for some rows: how often the clone was seen (once, few, many), or a class if it is expanded.

j_call	v_call	clone_size	d_call	cdr3_aa	cdr3_nt
TRBJ2-3	TRBV5-1	-	-	CASSFQNTDTQYF	TGCGCCAGCAGTTTCCAGAACACAGATACGCAGTATTTT
TRBJ1-3	TRBV28	-	-	CASSSPGGGNTIYF	TGTGCCAGCAGTTCCCCAGGCGGGGGAAACACCATATATTTT
TRBJ2-2	TRBV4-2	-	TRBD2	CASSQEGRGAGGLGGELFF	TGTGCCAGCAGCCAAGAGGGCCGGGGGGCGGGAGGGCTAGGCGGGGAGCTGTTTTTT
TRBJ1-5	TRBV6-6	once	-	CASSYPGGNQPQHF	TGTGCCAGCAGTTACCCAGGGGGCAATCAGCCCCAGCATTTT
TRBJ1-4	TRBV19	-	-	CASSETLSNEKLFF	TGTGCCAGTAGTGAGACACTTTCTAATGAAAAACTGTTTTTT
TRBJ2-7	TRBV28	-	-	CASRGYGTPYEQYF	TGTGCCAGCAGAGGGTACGGGACCCCTTACGAGCAGTACTTC
TRBJ2-4	TRBV5-1	-	-	CASSLAGAKNIQYF	TGCGCCAGCAGCTTGGCGGGAGCCAAAAACATTCAGTACTTC
TRBJ2-3	TRBV28	once	TRBD2	CASTVPGGSGTDTQYF	TGTGCCAGCACCGTACCGGGGGGGTCGGGCACAGATACGCAGTATTTT
TRBJ1-1	TRBV28	once	TRBD1	CASSAGGRDTEAFF	TGTGCCAGCAGTGCAGGGGGCCGGGACACTGAAGCTTTCTTT
TRBJ2-7	TRBV5-1	-	-	CASSLGNREYEQYF	TGCGCCAGCAGCTTGGGGAACAGGGAATACGAGCAGTACTTC
TRBJ1-5	TRBV19	-	-	CASSDLQGRGQPQHF	TGTGCCAGTAGCGACCTACAGGGAAGGGGTCAGCCCCAGCATTTT
TRBJ2-5	TRBV11-3	-	-	CASSLLTEQETQYF	TGTGCCAGCAGCTTATTGACAGAGCAAGAGACCCAGTACTTC
TRBJ2-3	TRBV28	-	TRBD2	CASLRDSGSIYTQYF	TGTGCCAGCCTCCGCGATAGCGGGAGCATTTATACGCAGTATTTT
TRBJ2-3	TRBV7-2	-	TRBD2	CASSLMTSGGRTDTQYF	TGTGCCAGCAGCTTAATGACTAGCGGAGGGCGTACAGATACGCAGTATTTT
TRBJ2-5	TRBV7-9	-	-	CASSLAQTYQETQYF	TGTGCCAGCAGCTTAGCGCAAACATACCAAGAGACCCAGTACTTC
TRBJ2-7	TRBV19	-	-	CASSDLGIAYEQYF	TGTGCCAGTAGCGACTTGGGGATCGCCTACGAGCAGTACTTC
TRBJ1-5	TRBV6-6	-	TRBD1	CASSLGQVSNQPQHF	TGTGCCAGCAGTTTAGGACAGGTGAGCAATCAGCCCCAGCATTTT
TRBJ2-5	TRBV5-8	-	TRBD2	CASTAVGGETQYF	TGTGCCAGCACCGCCGTGGGGGGGGAGACCCAGTACTTC
TRBJ2-3	TRBV5-5	once	TRBD2	CASSTGLAGGPSTDTQYF	TGTGCCAGCAGCACCGGACTAGCGGGAGGGCCAAGCACAGATACGCAGTATTTT
TRBJ2-1	TRBV19	-	TRBD2	CASMGRPSGAYNEQFF	TGTGCCAGTATGGGGCGGCCTAGCGGAGCATACAATGAGCAGTTCTTC
TRBJ2-1	TRBV5-1	-	TRBD2	CASSSPSGYNEQFF	TGCGCCAGCAGCTCCCCTAGCGGTTACAATGAGCAGTTCTTC
TRBJ2-7	TRBV20-1	-	-	CSAGRTYEQYF	TGCAGTGCGGGCAGGACCTACGAGCAGTACTTC
TRBJ1-2	TRBV5-8	-	-	CASSLGEGYYGYTF	TGTGCCAGCAGCTTGGGGGAGGGGTACTATGGCTACACCTTC
TRBJ1-2	TRBV28	-	TRBD1	CASSLEGQGYGYTF	TGTGCCAGCAGTTTAGAGGGACAGGGCTATGGCTACACCTTC